This T cell receptor (beta chain) was captured in a study of T cells in Graves' hyperthyroidism and ophthalmopathy. Across the whole study: Peripheral blood draws took place at initial diagnosis, ahead of any treatment.

What was amplified from RNA transcripts were TCR beta CDR3 regions. HTBI primers drove first-round RT-PCR of the TCR CDR3. TCRdb fed the multiplex PCR reads into MiXCR, producing one record per CDR3 protein. The table includes about 690,000 distinct CDR3 sequences, roughly a sixth detected once. Germline V lookup: CDR1 DFQATT, CDR2 SNEGSKA (reference sequence). The V gene lost 5 bases and the J gene lost 5 bases, with 10 bases spanning the gap. The CDR3 runs to 12 residues. The table lists this clonotype with a few counts. Hyperthyroidism of Graves' type that showed no ophthalmopathy progression within 18 months was stable. Diagnoses rested on clinical symptoms, serum thyroxine and TRAb, thyroid ultrasound and orbital computed tomography. The authors obtained PBMCs from over 8 ml of fresh peripheral blood.

The chain joins TRBV20-1 to TRBJ2-1, with a possible D match to TRBD2 (5 bases). This sequence was found in a man between 45 and 60 years old with Graves' hyperthyroidism. Sample: blood. CDR3 residues: CSARRTHNEQFF. CDR3 bases: TGCAGTGCTCGTCGGACTCACAATGAGCAGTTCTTC.